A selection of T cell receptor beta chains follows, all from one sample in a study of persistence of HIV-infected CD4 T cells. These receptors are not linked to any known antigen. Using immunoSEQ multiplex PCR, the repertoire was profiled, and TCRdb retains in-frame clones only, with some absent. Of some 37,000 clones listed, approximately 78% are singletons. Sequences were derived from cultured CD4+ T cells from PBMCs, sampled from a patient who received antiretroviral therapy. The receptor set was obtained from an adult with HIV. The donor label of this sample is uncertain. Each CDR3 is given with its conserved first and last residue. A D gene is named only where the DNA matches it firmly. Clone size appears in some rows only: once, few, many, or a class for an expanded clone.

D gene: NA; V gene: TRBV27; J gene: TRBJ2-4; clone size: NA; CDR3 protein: CASSEWAGGNIQYF; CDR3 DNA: TGTGCCAGCAGTGAATGGGCAGGCGGAAACATTCAGTACTTC
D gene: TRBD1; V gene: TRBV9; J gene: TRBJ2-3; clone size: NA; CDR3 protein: CASSADRPANTQYF; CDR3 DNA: TGTGCCAGCAGCGCGGACAGGCCGGCGAATACGCAGTATTTT
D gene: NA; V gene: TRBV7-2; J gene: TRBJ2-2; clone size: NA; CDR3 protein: CASSLAAGANTGELFF; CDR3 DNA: TGTGCCAGCAGCTTAGCGGCCGGCGCGAACACCGGGGAGCTGTTTTTT
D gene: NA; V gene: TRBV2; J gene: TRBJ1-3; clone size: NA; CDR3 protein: CASTARGFSGNTIYF; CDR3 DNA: TGTGCCAGCACTGCTCGGGGCTTCTCTGGAAACACCATATATTTT
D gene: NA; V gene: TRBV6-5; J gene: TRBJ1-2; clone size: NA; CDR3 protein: CASSLLGPSNYGYTF; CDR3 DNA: TGTGCCAGCAGTTTATTGGGTCCTTCTAACTATGGCTACACCTTC
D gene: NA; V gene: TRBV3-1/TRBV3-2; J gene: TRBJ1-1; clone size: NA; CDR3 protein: CASSSPRAEAFF; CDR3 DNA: TGTGCCAGCAGCTCCCCCCGAGCTGAAGCTTTCTTT
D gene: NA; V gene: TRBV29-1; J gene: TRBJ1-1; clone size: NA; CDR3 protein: CSVVLGVEAFF; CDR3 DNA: TGCAGCGTTGTCTTGGGAGTTGAAGCTTTCTTT
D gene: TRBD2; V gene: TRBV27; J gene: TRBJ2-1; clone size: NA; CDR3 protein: CASSPAGTIPGRNEQFF; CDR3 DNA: TGTGCCAGCAGTCCGGCCGGGACTATCCCAGGCCGCAATGAGCAGTTCTTC
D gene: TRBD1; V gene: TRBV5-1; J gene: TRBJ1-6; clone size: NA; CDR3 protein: CASSRTGTAYNSPLHF; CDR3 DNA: TGCGCCAGCAGCCGTACCGGGACAGCTTATAATTCACCCCTCCACTTT
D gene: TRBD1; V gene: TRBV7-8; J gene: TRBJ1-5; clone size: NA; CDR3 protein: CASSSRTGQPQHF; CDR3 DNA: TGTGCCAGCAGCTCGAGGACAGGGCAGCCCCAGCATTTT
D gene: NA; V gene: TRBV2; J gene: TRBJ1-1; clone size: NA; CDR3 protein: CASSVETNTEAFF; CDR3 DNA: TGTGCCAGCAGTGTGGAGACAAACACTGAAGCTTTCTTT
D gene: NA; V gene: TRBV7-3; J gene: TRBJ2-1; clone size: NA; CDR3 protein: CASSFESYNEQFF; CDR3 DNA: TGTGCCAGCAGCTTCGAGAGCTACAATGAGCAGTTCTTC
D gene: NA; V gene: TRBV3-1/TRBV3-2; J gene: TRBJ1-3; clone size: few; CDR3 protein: CASSHTSSSGNTIYF; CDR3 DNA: TGTGCCAGCAGCCACACAAGCAGCTCTGGAAACACCATATATTTT
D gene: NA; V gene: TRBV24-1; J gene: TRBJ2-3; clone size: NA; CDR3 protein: CATSDYQAFTDTQYF; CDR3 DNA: TGTGCCACCAGTGATTACCAGGCTTTCACAGATACGCAGTATTTT
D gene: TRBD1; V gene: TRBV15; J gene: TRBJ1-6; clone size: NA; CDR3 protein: CATSRSGQGSSPLHF; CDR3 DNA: TGTGCCACCAGCAGATCCGGACAGGGCTCTTCACCCCTCCACTTT
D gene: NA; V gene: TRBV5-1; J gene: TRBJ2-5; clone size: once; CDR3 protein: CASSSSPLVAQYF; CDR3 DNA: TGCGCCAGCAGCTCCAGCCCCCTTGTAGCCCAGTACTTC
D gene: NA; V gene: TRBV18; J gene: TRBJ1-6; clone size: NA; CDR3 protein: CASSPLSNSPLHF; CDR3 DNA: TGTGCCAGCTCACCCCTCTCTAATTCACCCCTCCACTTT
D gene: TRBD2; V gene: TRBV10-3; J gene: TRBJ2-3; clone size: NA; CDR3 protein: CAIRTSGERGATQYF; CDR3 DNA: TGTGCCATCAGGACTAGCGGGGAAAGGGGGGCTACGCAGTATTTT
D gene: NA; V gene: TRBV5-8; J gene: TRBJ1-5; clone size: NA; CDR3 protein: CASSLDTGYQPQHF; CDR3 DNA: TGTGCCAGCAGCTTGGATACAGGCTATCAGCCCCAGCATTTT
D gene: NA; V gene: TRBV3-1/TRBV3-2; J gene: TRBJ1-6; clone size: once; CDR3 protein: CASSLTADNSPLHF; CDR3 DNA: TGTGCCAGCAGCCTTACAGCTGATAATTCACCCCTCCACTTT
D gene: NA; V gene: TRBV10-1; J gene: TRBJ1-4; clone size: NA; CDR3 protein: CASSALKGTNEKLFF; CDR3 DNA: TGCGCCAGCAGTGCCTTAAAGGGAACTAATGAAAAACTGTTTTTT
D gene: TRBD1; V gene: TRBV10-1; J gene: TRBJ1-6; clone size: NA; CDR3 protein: CASSDRGDNSPLHF; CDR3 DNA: TGCGCCAGCAGCGACAGGGGAGATAATTCACCCCTCCACTTT
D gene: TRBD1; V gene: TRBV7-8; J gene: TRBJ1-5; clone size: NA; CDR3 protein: CASSLARDRGGQPQHF; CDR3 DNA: TGTGCCAGCAGCTTAGCGAGGGACAGGGGAGGTCAGCCCCAGCATTTT
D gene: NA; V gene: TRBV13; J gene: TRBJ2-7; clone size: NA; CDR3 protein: CASRGRSSYEQYF; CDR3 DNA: TGTGCCAGCAGGGGACGGAGCTCCTACGAGCAGTACTTC